The 13 T cell receptor beta chains below were found in one sample sequenced in a study of T cell changes during pregnancy in multiple sclerosis. Using immunoSEQ multiplex PCR, the repertoire was profiled, and TCRdb retains in-frame clones only, with some absent. The sample lists tens of thousands of clones, almost 95% occurring once. Sequencing used peripheral blood, obtained in the first trimester of pregnancy. The receptors derive from a female donor with multiple sclerosis, enrolled in a pregnancy study.

This clone was found once. The chain uses TRBV9 and TRBJ2-7; maybe TRBD2 (7 bases). Per germline, CDR1 SGDLS and CDR2 YYNGEE. Between the trimmed V and J ends, which lost 1 base and 3 bases, there was a span of 14 bases. CDR3 length: 15 amino acids. The CDR3 coding sequence is TGTGCCAGCAGCGTACAGGCGGGGGCCCTCTACGAGCAGTACTTC. It yields the protein CASSVQAGALYEQYF.

This clone appeared a few times. The rearrangement joins TRBV20-1 to TRBJ1-1; no definite D call. Deletions cut 3 bases from V and 5 bases from J, with 7 bases between. Germline values: CDR1 DFQATT, CDR2 SNEGSKA (reference sequence). This CDR3 comprises 11 residues. DNA for the CDR3: TGCAGTGCTAGTGGAGGAACTGAAGCTTTCTTT. Protein: CSASGGTEAFF.

In its sample, this clone is medium-sized. Germline and junction disagree at one end, which may indicate a read error. CDR3: CASSRDTLGTQYF. The CDR3 DNA reads TGTGCTAGCAGCCGGGATACCCTTGGGACGCAGTATTTT. V usage is TRBV7-7 and J usage is TRBJ2-3, with D possibly matching TRBD2 (5 bases). The CDR3 has 13 residues. Looked up from germline, CDR1 is SSHAT and CDR2 is FNYEAQ (reference sequence).

V and J are TRBV5-4 and TRBJ2-3, with D possibly matching TRBD2 (5 bases). The CDR3 spans 13 residues. Between the trimmed V and J ends, which lost 1 base and 4 bases, there was a span of 7 bases. Per germline, CDR1 SGHNT and CDR2 YYREEE (reference sequence). CDR3 amino acids: CASSLRGADTQYF. The CDR3, as DNA: TGTGCCAGCAGCTTGCGGGGAGCAGATACGCAGTATTTT.

This chain links TRBV7-9 with TRBJ2-2; 7 bases fit TRBD2. CDR1 is SEHNR, CDR2 FQNEAQ, per germline (reference sequence). J lost 0 bases, V lost 0 bases, and 1 base had no gene match. The CDR3 consists of 16 residues. CDR3: CASSLARGANTGELFF. The CDR3 DNA reads TGTGCCAGCAGCTTAGCCCGGGGGGCGAACACCGGGGAGCTGTTTTTT.

Written as DNA, the CDR3 is TGTGCCAGCAGCCCACTAGGCGGGGTGAACACCGGGGAGCTGTTTTTT. Encoded protein: CASSPLGGVNTGELFF. The chain recombines TRBV7-2 with TRBJ2-2, with D maybe TRBD2 (6 bases). V dropped 5 bases and J dropped 1 base, with 14 bases sitting between them. From germline, CDR1 is SGHTA and CDR2 FQGNSA. This CDR3 has 16 residues.

V and J are TRBV18 and TRBJ1-1, with D uncertain. The CDR3 is 14 residues long. In germline, CDR1 is KGHSH, CDR2 LQKENI. V was shortened by 5 bases and J by 6 bases, with 16 bases between the two germline ends. CDR3 residues: CASSYTESNAEAFF. CDR3 in DNA: TGTGCCAGCTCATATACAGAATCTAACGCTGAAGCTTTCTTT.

J is TRBJ1-2 and V is TRBV4-1, with D unclear. Looked up from germline, CDR1 is MGHRA and CDR2 is YSYEKL. The V and J ends lost 0 bases and 11 bases respectively, with 7 bases between them. CDR3 length equals 11 residues. The CDR3 region is CASSQEGRYTF. The CDR3 DNA is TGCGCCAGCAGCCAAGAGGGCAGATACACCTTC.

This rearrangement joins TRBV21-1 to TRBJ2-3; the table's D call TRBD1 went unverified against the DNA. TRBV21-1 is deemed a pseudogene. CDR3 length: 13 amino acids. The CDR3 loop reads CASSNPQGDTQYF. Written as DNA, the CDR3 is TGTGCCAGCAGCAATCCCCAGGGTGATACGCAGTATTTT.

V and J are TRBV7-9 and TRBJ2-3; 13 positions agree with TRBD2. The V segment lost 2 bases and the J segment 4 bases; nucleotides outside the gene matches: 9. The germline CDR1 and CDR2 sequences are SEHNR and FQNEAQ (reference sequence). The CDR3 length is 18 residues. The CDR3 DNA is TGTGCCAGCAGCTTACGCCGACTAGCGGGGGGTCTTCCAGATACGCAGTATTTT. It translates to CASSLRRLAGGLPDTQYF. Full variable domain (rest looked up from reference TRBV7-9 and TRBJ2-3): DTGVSQNPRHKITKRGQNVTFRCDPISEHNRLYWYRQTLGQGPEFLTYFQNEAQLEKSRLLSDRFSAERPKGSFSTLEIQRTEQGDSAMYLCASSLRRLAGGLPDTQYFGPGTRLTVL.

This chain uses TRBV19 with TRBJ1-5, with TRBD1 identical over 8 bases. Germline V CDR1 and CDR2: LNHDA, SQIVND (reference sequence). CDR3 length: 16 residues. V lost 7 bases to trimming and J lost 0 bases; unmatched junction nucleotides: 8. CDR3 residues: CASKDRAGNSNQPQHF. The CDR3 DNA is TGTGCCAGTAAGGACAGGGCCGGGAATAGCAATCAGCCCCAGCATTTT. The entire variable domain, with the rest obtained from reference TRBV19 and TRBJ1-5, is as follows: DGGITQSPKYLFRKEGQNVTLSCEQNLNHDAMYWYRQDPGQGLRLIYYSQIVNDFQKGDIAEGYSVSREKKESFPLTVTSAQKNPTAFYLCASKDRAGNSNQPQHFGDGTRLSIL.

The DNA of the CDR3 is TGTGCCAGCAGCAAGTGGAATGATGAGGGACTAGCGGGGGGGGCCCCATGCTACGAGCAGTACTTC. Translating gives CASSKWNDEGLAGGAPCYEQYF. The chain joins TRBV21-1 to TRBJ2-7; TRBD2 is the table's D call and was not checked against the DNA. TRBV21-1 is marked as a pseudogene. The CDR3 runs 22 residues.

The genes are TRBV18 and TRBJ1-1; D not certain. V was shortened by 3 bases and J by 0 bases, with 8 bases between the two germline ends. From germline, CDR1 is KGHSH and CDR2 LQKENI. The CDR3 spans 14 residues. Written as DNA, the CDR3 is TGTGCCAGCTCACCCTCTGCGGTGAACACTGAAGCTTTCTTT. Amino acid sequence: CASSPSAVNTEAFF.